One and the same sample provided the 5 T cell receptor beta chains below, sequenced in a study of blood T cell repertoires in COVID-19 (TCRdb year 2020). Preparation of the library involved the immunoSEQ multiplex PCR assay. Sourced from immuneACCESS, this table was stored by TCRdb with only in-frame sequences that have V and J called. A share of the clones is absent; for the studies checked, an unresolved V gene accounts for under half, and the remainder has no known explanation. The sample has about 150,000 clones on record, 88% of them singletons. The top ten constitute roughly 2% of the sample. The sequencing sample was made of peripheral blood. The source is a human donor in a cohort sampled during active COVID-19.

The chain combines TRBV19 with TRBJ2-5; 14 bases align to TRBD2. CDR1 is LNHDA and CDR2 is SQIVND in the germline V gene (reference sequence). CDR3 size: 16 residues. V lost 3 bases and J lost 5; bases outside the gene matches: 5. DNA of the CDR3: TGTGCCAGTAGTATTGGGACTAGCGGGAGCGGCGAGACCCAGTACTTC. The encoded protein is CASSIGTSGSGETQYF.

The chain's CDR3 is CAWSGTGAPFTEAFF. The CDR3 nucleotides are TGTGCCTGGAGTGGGACAGGGGCACCGTTCACTGAAGCTTTCTTT. J is TRBJ1-1 and V is TRBV30, with 9 bases that match TRBD1. Germline loops: CDR1 GTSNPN, CDR2 SVGIG (reference sequence). There are 15 residues in the CDR3. J lost 4 bases, V lost 1 base, and 7 bases had no gene match.

This clone was picked up a small number of times. The chain carries TRBV19 and TRBJ2-7, with 7 bases aligning to TRBD1. The V gene end was trimmed by 3 bases and the J gene end by 3 bases; junction bases not matched to a gene: 11. The CDR3 runs to 16 residues. CDR1 and CDR2 from the germline V gene are LNHDA and SQIVND (reference sequence). The CDR3 nucleotides read TGTGCCAGTAGTATGGTATCGGCAGGGGGTATCTACGAGCAGTACTTC. This encodes CASSMVSAGGIYEQYF.

V is TRBV23-1 and J is TRBJ1-5; TRBD1 might be the D (5 bases). TRBV23-1 counts as an open reading frame of uncertain function. This CDR3 has 16 residues. The germline V and J ends were trimmed by 4 bases and 1 base, with 14 bases remaining between them. The CDR3 loop is CASSPSWGKSNQPQHF. In nucleotides, the CDR3 is TGCGCCAGCAGTCCTAGTTGGGGCAAGAGCAATCAGCCCCAGCATTTT.

J is TRBJ2-7 and V is TRBV6-2 or TRBV6-3; TRBD2 aligns across 8 bases. The germline CDR1 and CDR2 sequences are MNHEY and SVGEGT. The V and J ends lost 4 bases and 3 bases, in that order; junction bases with no gene match: 11. The CDR3 covers 16 residues. CDR3 protein: CASSSSLAALFYEQYF. CDR3 bases: TGTGCCAGCAGTTCCTCACTAGCGGCACTGTTCTACGAGCAGTACTTC.